This T cell receptor (beta chain) was obtained from a study of identical twins. This clonotype occurred many times. TCRdb re-analysed the 5' RACE reads in MiXCR, keeping a single row per CDR3 protein. The data show 220,000 or so distinct CDR3 sequences, around 6.6% seen once. CDR1 and CDR2 (germline): SGHTA, FQGNSA. The CDR3 extends over 14 amino acids. The J segment lost 5 bases and the V segment lost 3 bases, leaving 5 bases of the junction unmatched. The sample was also linked to a second study, of yellow fever vaccine responses in identical twins.

Material for sequencing was memory (CD45RO+) T cells sorted from blood. The genes are TRBV7-2 and TRBJ1-1; 8 nucleotides line up with TRBD1. This TCR came from a woman in her late teens or twenties in good health. In DNA, the CDR3 is TGTGCCAGCAGCTTTCAGGGGGCCGGGACTGAAGCTTTCTTT. It yields the protein CASSFQGAGTEAFF.